Following are 5 T cell receptor beta chains from one sample sequenced in a study of blood T cell repertoires in COVID-19. Profiling relied on immunoSEQ multiplex PCR, and the TCRdb table lists in-frame clones only, not all of them. The sample shows 200,000 to 250,000 clones, around 86% of them seen only once. Sequencing used PBMCs or T cells enriched from blood (not recorded which). These receptors came from a man aged 35 to 55 who had recovered from COVID-19.

This chain joins TRBV5-1 and TRBJ1-4; perhaps TRBD1 as D (6 bases). From germline, CDR1 is SGHRS and CDR2 YFSETQ. Trimming took 4 bases from V and 4 from J, leaving 14 bases between them. CDR3 length: 15 amino acids. The CDR3 loop is CASSTQGGGNEKLFF. In DNA form, the CDR3 reads TGCGCCAGCAGCACGCAGGGAGGGGGTAATGAAAAACTGTTTTTT.

The rearrangement joins TRBV7-2 to TRBJ2-7, with 10 nucleotides matching TRBD1. Germline-derived CDR1 and CDR2 are SGHTA and FQGNSA. With 2 bases clipped from V and 6 bases from J, the junction kept 7 bases outside the gene matches. This CDR3 spans 15 amino acids. The chain's CDR3 is CASSLPGQGSAEQYF. The CDR3 DNA follows: TGTGCCAGCAGCTTACCGGGACAGGGGAGCGCCGAGCAGTACTTC. The full variable domain, rest sourced from reference TRBV7-2 and TRBJ2-7, is GAGVSQSPSNKVTEKGKDVELRCDPISGHTALYWYRQSLGQGLEFLIYFQGNSAPDKSGLPSDRFSAERTGGSVSTLTIQRTQQEDSAVYLCASSLPGQGSAEQYFGPGTRLTVT.

V and J are TRBV20-1 and TRBJ2-7, with TRBD2 matching 9 bases. This CDR3 comprises 13 residues. The germline V gene encodes CDR1 DFQATT and CDR2 SNEGSKA (reference sequence). J was trimmed by 8 bases and V by 3 bases; bases with no gene match: 8. The CDR3 DNA reads TGCAGTGCTAGTGGGCGGGAGGGCCTCAAGCAGTACTTC. Its translation is CSASGREGLKQYF.

The V and J genes are TRBV19 and TRBJ2-5, with a possible D match to TRBD1 (6 bases). This CDR3 contains 14 residues. V lost 3 bases to trimming and J lost 4 bases, with 12 bases between them. Germline-derived CDR1 and CDR2 are LNHDA and SQIVND (reference sequence). CDR3 coding DNA: TGTGCCAGTAGTATCATCAGGGGATCAGAGACCCAGTACTTC. Protein: CASSIIRGSETQYF.

The gene calls are TRBV5-1 and TRBJ1-2; no clear D. Per the germline V gene, CDR1 is SGHRS and CDR2 is YFSETQ. Trimming removed 4 bases at V and 8 bases at J, with 18 bases between. The CDR3 covers 14 residues. The CDR3 reads CASSPTGGFEGYTF. In DNA form, the CDR3 reads TGCGCCAGCAGCCCCACTGGCGGGTTCGAGGGCTACACCTTC.